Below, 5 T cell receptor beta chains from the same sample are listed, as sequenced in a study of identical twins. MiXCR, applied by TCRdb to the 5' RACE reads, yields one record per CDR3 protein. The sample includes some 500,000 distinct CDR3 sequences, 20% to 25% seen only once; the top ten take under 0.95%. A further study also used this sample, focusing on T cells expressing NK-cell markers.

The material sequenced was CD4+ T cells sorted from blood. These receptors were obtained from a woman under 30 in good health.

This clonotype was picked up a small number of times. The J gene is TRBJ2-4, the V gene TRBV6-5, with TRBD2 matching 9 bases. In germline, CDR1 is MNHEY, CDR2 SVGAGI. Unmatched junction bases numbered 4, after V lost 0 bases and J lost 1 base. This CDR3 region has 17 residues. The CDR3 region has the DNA TGTGCCAGCAGTTACTCTTTAGCGGGGGTCGCCAAAAACATTCAGTACTTC. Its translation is CASSYSLAGVAKNIQYF.

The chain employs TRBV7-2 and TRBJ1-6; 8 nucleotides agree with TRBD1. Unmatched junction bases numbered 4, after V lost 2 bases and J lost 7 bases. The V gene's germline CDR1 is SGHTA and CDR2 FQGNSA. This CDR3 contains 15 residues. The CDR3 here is CASSLQGARNSPLHF. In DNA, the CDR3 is TGTGCCAGCAGCTTACAGGGGGCGCGGAATTCACCCCTCCACTTT.

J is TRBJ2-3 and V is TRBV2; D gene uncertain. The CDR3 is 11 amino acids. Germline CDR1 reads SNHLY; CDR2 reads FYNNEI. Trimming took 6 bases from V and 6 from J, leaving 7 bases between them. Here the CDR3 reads CASRTWDTQYF. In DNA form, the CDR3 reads TGTGCCAGCAGGACCTGGGATACGCAGTATTTT.

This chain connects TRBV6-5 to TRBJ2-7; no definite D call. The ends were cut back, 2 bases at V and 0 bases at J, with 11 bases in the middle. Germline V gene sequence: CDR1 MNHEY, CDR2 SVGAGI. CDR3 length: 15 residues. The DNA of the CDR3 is TGTGCCAGCAGTTACGAGTCCATAAGCTCCTACGAGCAGTACTTC. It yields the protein CASSYESISSYEQYF.

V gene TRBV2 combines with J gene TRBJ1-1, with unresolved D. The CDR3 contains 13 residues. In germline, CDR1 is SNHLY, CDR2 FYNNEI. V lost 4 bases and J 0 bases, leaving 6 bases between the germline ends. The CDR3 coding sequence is TGTGCCAGCAGTGCGTACCTGAACACTGAAGCTTTCTTT. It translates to CASSAYLNTEAFF.